The 2 T cell receptor beta chains listed next were all sequenced from one sample in a study of regulatory T cells in long-lasting Graves disease. Arm-PCR of CDR3 regions with iRepertoire HTBI primers generated TCR beta libraries. TCRdb ran MiXCR on the multiplex PCR reads and lists one entry per CDR3 protein. The sample yields over 400,000 distinct CDR3 sequences, 14% seen once. Time point here: newly diagnosed GD, antithyroid drugs for less than 3 months. Construction of the TCR library relied on RNA isolated from PBMCs. These data were also filed under a second study, of T cells in Graves' hyperthyroidism and ophthalmopathy.

This specimen was peripheral blood mononuclear cells (PBMCs), taken at new diagnosis, from a patient treated with antithyroid drugs. Receptors originate from a woman between 45 and 65 years old with Graves disease.

At least ten counts were recorded for this clonotype. Mismatch with germline at one junction end may stem from a read error. This chain uses TRBV5-5 with TRBJ2-1; 9 positions match TRBD2. The germline gives CDR1 SGHKS, CDR2 YYEKEE (reference sequence). CDR3 length equals 15 residues. The CDR3 protein is CASSFAGTSSPVGIF. Here the CDR3 DNA reads TGTGCCAGCAGCTTTGCCGGGACTAGCTCACCGGTCGGGATCTTC.

This clonotype was seen many times. V gene TRBV28 combines with J gene TRBJ2-1, with TRBD2 identical over 9 bases. V lost 2 bases and J lost 0; bases outside the gene matches: 8. In germline, CDR1 is MDHEN, CDR2 SYDVKM. This CDR3 contains 18 residues. CDR3 sequence reads: CASSLRGSGRSSYNEQFF. The CDR3 DNA sequence: TGTGCCAGCAGTTTAAGGGGGAGCGGGAGGAGCTCCTACAATGAGCAGTTCTTC.